A single sample gave rise to the 31 T cell receptor beta chains below, sequenced in a study of T-cell memory formation after mild COVID-19. TCRdb reprocessed the 5' RACE reads via MiXCR and lists one record per CDR3 protein. The data show roughly 280,000 distinct CDR3 sequences, 16% seen once. Sequencing used PBMCs or a T cell subset sorted from them (not recorded which). Every receptor here comes from a man aged 18-30 years who had mild COVID-19 (a few samples of this study predate the infection). Cell type and time point are not known.

The V call is TRBV12-3 or TRBV12-4, the J call TRBJ2-5; D is unclear. Trimming shortened V by 3 bases and J by 1 base, and 9 bases separated the two germline ends. The CDR3 extends over 14 amino acids. Written as DNA, the CDR3 is TGTGCCAGCAGTTTCTCCTGGGTCCAAGAGACCCAGTACTTC. Protein: CASSFSWVQETQYF.

A few counts support this clonotype. The rearrangement links TRBV4-1 to TRBJ2-2; D is uncertain. CDR1 and CDR2 (germline): MGHRA, YSYEKL. Trimming took 1 base from V and 7 from J, leaving 13 bases between them. The CDR3 consists of 15 residues. The CDR3 loop reads CASSQGQGPIGELFF. CDR3 nucleotides: TGCGCCAGCAGCCAAGGGCAAGGTCCTATCGGGGAGCTGTTTTTT.

This clonotype was picked up a small number of times. The chain couples TRBV4-2 to TRBJ2-5, with 9 bases that match TRBD1. Germline lookup yields CDR1 LGHNA and CDR2 YNFKEQ. V trimming: 4 bases; J trimming: 5 bases; junction bases outside the gene matches: 17. CDR3 size: 18 residues. The DNA for the CDR3 is TGTGCCAGCAGCCCTACTGGACCCGGGACAGGGTGGGGGGAGACCCAGTACTTC. Its translation: CASSPTGPGTGWGETQYF.

This clonotype turned up a few times. This sequence joins TRBV4-1 and TRBJ1-4, with D hard to call. The germline CDR1 and CDR2 sequences are MGHRA and YSYEKL. The germline V and J ends were trimmed by 0 bases and 8 bases, with 7 bases remaining between them. The CDR3 runs 13 residues. The CDR3 DNA reads as TGCGCCAGCAGCCAAGATCGGGAGGAAAAACTGTTTTTT. Protein product: CASSQDREEKLFF.

This clonotype was observed a handful of times. This rearrangement joins TRBV20-1 to TRBJ1-2; 9 bases fit TRBD1. The CDR3 consists of 16 residues. Germline lookup yields CDR1 DFQATT and CDR2 SNEGSKA (reference sequence). The trim removed 6 bases at V and 4 bases at J, leaving 15 bases unmatched. The CDR3 reads CSASARGQGFGYGYTF. Here the CDR3 DNA reads TGCAGTGCATCTGCCCGGGGACAGGGATTCGGCTATGGCTACACCTTC.

With regard to this clonotype: At one end, the junction sequence differs from germline, possibly due to a read error. The V gene is TRBV2, the J gene TRBJ2-1; D is tentatively TRBD1 or TRBD2 (6 bases each). Germline CDR1 SNHLY, CDR2 FYNNEI. The CDR3 length is 14 residues. The CDR3: CASMFGGSHNEQFF. The CDR3 DNA follows: TGTGCCAGCATGTTCGGGGGCTCCCACAATGAGCAGTTCTTC.

This chain links TRBV4-1 with TRBJ2-3; 7 bases align to TRBD2. With V trimmed by 3 bases and J by 3 bases, 6 bases remained unmatched. CDR1 is MGHRA and CDR2 is YSYEKL in the germline V gene. CDR3 length: 15 residues. The CDR3 sequence: CASSQTGGSTDTQYF. CDR3 DNA sequence: TGCGCCAGCAGCCAGACCGGGGGGTCGACAGATACGCAGTATTTT.

This clonotype was detected many times. V and J are TRBV28 and TRBJ1-2, with a possible D match to TRBD1 (5 bases). Germline V lookup: CDR1 MDHEN, CDR2 SYDVKM. The V end was cut by 2 bases, the J end by 6 bases, with 25 bases between. The CDR3 loop spans 18 amino acids. The CDR3 protein is CASSLGRAFRTGGNGYTF. The CDR3 DNA is TGTGCCAGCAGTTTAGGCAGGGCCTTCCGGACGGGGGGTAATGGCTACACCTTC.

The rearrangement links TRBV9 to TRBJ2-5, with a weak D call TRBD2 (6 bases). CDR3 length equals 15 residues. V was clipped by 3 bases and J by 5 bases, with 17 bases between them. Germline CDR1 SGDLS, CDR2 YYNGEE. The CDR3 coding sequence is TGTGCCAGCAGCGAGGAGGGGCAGGGTTCGGAGACCCAGTACTTC. This sequence encodes CASSEEGQGSETQYF.

This clonotype was counted between two and nine times. The J gene is TRBJ1-1, the V gene TRBV5-1; 7 bases are shared with TRBD1. The CDR3 loop spans 15 amino acids. Germline V gene lookup returns CDR1 SGHRS and CDR2 YFSETQ. Trimming at V came to 4 bases and at J to 3 bases, leaving 9 bases not matched to a gene. DNA of the CDR3: TGCGCCAGCAGCCACGGGACAGCAATTGACACTGAAGCTTTCTTT. Translated, it gives CASSHGTAIDTEAFF.

This clonotype was seen only a few times. This chain uses TRBV7-2 with TRBJ2-5; D unresolved. Trimming took off 1 base at V and 4 bases at J, with 10 bases between the two ends. The CDR3 loop spans 14 amino acids. Germline V gene sequence: CDR1 SGHTA, CDR2 FQGNSA. The CDR3 protein is CASSLGSGVETQYF. The CDR3 nucleotides are TGTGCCAGCAGCTTAGGGTCGGGCGTAGAGACCCAGTACTTC.

The rearrangement joins TRBV12-3 or TRBV12-4 to TRBJ2-5; TRBD1 matches 9 bases. The J segment lost 5 bases and the V segment lost 7 bases, leaving 8 bases of the junction unmatched. The CDR3 spans 14 residues. Here the CDR3 DNA reads TGTGCCAGCACCCTACAGGGGGCCCTGGAGACCCAGTACTTC. Its translation is CASTLQGALETQYF.

This rearrangement joins TRBV7-3 to TRBJ2-1; 7 bases agree with TRBD2. V dropped 1 base and J dropped 5; count of bases not matched to a gene: 2. Germline V lookup: CDR1 SGHTA, CDR2 FQGTGA. The CDR3 loop spans 14 amino acids. Here the CDR3 DNA reads TGTGCCAGCAGCTTAAGCGGGAGTAACAATGAGCAGTTCTTC. As protein: CASSLSGSNNEQFF.

The sample holds a few counts of this clonotype. The chain combines TRBV20-1 with TRBJ2-3; tentative D call: TRBD1 (5 bases). Germline CDR1 reads DFQATT; CDR2 reads SNEGSKA (reference sequence). CDR3 length: 14 amino acids. V lost 3 bases and J 3 bases, leaving 13 bases between the germline ends. This CDR3 reads CSARVGARTDTQYF. CDR3 nucleotide sequence: TGCAGTGCTAGGGTAGGGGCCCGGACAGATACGCAGTATTTT.

This clonotype was recorded at least ten times. This chain links TRBV29-1 with TRBJ2-1; D is perhaps TRBD2 (6 bases). V was pared by 6 bases and J by 12 bases, with 21 bases between. The CDR3 is 13 residues long. Germline V gene lookup returns CDR1 SQVTM and CDR2 ANQGSEA. In nucleotides, the CDR3 is TGCAGCGTACCGGGACTGCCATCAGATGGGCAGTTCTTC. Translated, it gives CSVPGLPSDGQFF.

This rearrangement joins TRBV2 to TRBJ2-3; 9 bases align to TRBD2. Unmatched junction bases numbered 7, after V lost 8 bases and J lost 10 bases. Germline-derived CDR1 and CDR2 are SNHLY and FYNNEI. The CDR3 consists of 12 residues. The CDR3 loop reads CASWDSGGAQYF. In DNA, the CDR3 is TGTGCCAGCTGGGATAGCGGGGGTGCGCAGTATTTT.

A few counts support this clonotype. The chain couples TRBV24-1 to TRBJ2-1; 13 bases match TRBD2. Losses at the gene ends were 5 bases for V and 8 bases for J; bases not matched to a gene: 5. The CDR3 runs to 15 residues. From germline, CDR1 is KGHDR and CDR2 SFDVKD. CDR3 nucleotides: TGTGCCACCAGTGTCGGACTAGCGGGGGACTATGAGCAGTTCTTC. Translated: CATSVGLAGDYEQFF.

This clonotype appeared a few times. The chain uses TRBV20-1 and TRBJ2-4, with unresolved D. The V and J ends lost 1 base and 0 bases respectively, with 7 bases between them. The CDR3 consists of 14 residues. The germline gives CDR1 DFQATT, CDR2 SNEGSKA (reference sequence). The CDR3 DNA is TGCAGTGCTAGAGCGTCACTAGCCAAAAACATTCAGTACTTC. Translating gives CSARASLAKNIQYF.

This chain connects TRBV7-9 to TRBJ1-1, with 7 bases aligning to TRBD1. Germline V CDR1 and CDR2: SEHNR, FQNEAQ (reference sequence). Unmatched junction bases numbered 9, after V lost 5 bases and J lost 6 bases. This CDR3 comprises 14 residues. The CDR3 sequence: CASSNLGQSAEAFF. As DNA, the CDR3 is TGTGCCAGCAGCAATTTGGGACAGAGCGCTGAAGCTTTCTTT.

The genes are TRBV9 and TRBJ1-4; no clear D gene. From germline, CDR1 is SGDLS and CDR2 YYNGEE. Trimming shortened V by 4 bases and J by 11 bases, and 15 bases separated the two germline ends. This CDR3 spans 13 amino acids. CDR3 sequence (DNA): TGTGCCAGCAGCACCGGACCGGCGGACAAACTGTTTTTT. Its translation is CASSTGPADKLFF.

This clonotype has more than one count but fewer than ten. The J gene is TRBJ2-3, the V gene TRBV11-2, with TRBD1 matching over 10 bases. J lost 4 bases, V lost 2 bases, and 6 bases had no gene match. The CDR3 totals 16 residues. The V gene's germline CDR1 is SGHAT and CDR2 FQNNGV. CDR3: CASSLWGQGNPDTQYF. CDR3 DNA: TGTGCCAGCAGCTTATGGGGACAGGGGAACCCAGATACGCAGTATTTT.

Ten or more counts support this clonotype. The rearrangement uses TRBV12-3 or TRBV12-4 and TRBJ2-5, with 11 bases lining up with TRBD1. The V gene end was trimmed by 6 bases and the J gene end by 5 bases; junction bases not matched to a gene: 8. CDR3 size: 15 residues. In DNA, the CDR3 is TGTGCCAGCAGCCCAGGGACAGGGGGACGCGAGACCCAGTACTTC. Residues: CASSPGTGGRETQYF.

The chain is built from TRBV10-2 and TRBJ2-1; the match to TRBD1 covers 8 bases. J lost 4 bases, V lost 4 bases, and 6 bases had no gene match. This CDR3 spans 15 amino acids. Germline V lookup: CDR1 WSHSY, CDR2 SAAADI. The CDR3 loop reads CASSGPGQVYNEQFF. The DNA of the CDR3 is TGCGCCAGCAGTGGACCGGGACAGGTGTACAATGAGCAGTTCTTC.

This rearrangement joins TRBV5-1 to TRBJ2-6; tentative D call: TRBD1 (5 bases). Germline values: CDR1 SGHRS, CDR2 YFSETQ. The CDR3 is 14 residues long. Trimming left V 4 bases short and J 2 bases short, with 7 bases between. The CDR3 nucleotides are TGCGCCAGCAGCCAGACAGCTGGGGCCAACGTCCTGACTTTC. It yields the protein CASSQTAGANVLTF. The full variable domain, in which reference TRBV5-1 and TRBJ2-6 provide the parts outside the CDR3, is KAGVTQTPRYLIKTRGQQVTLSCSPISGHRSVSWYQQTPGQGLQFLFEYFSETQRNKGNFPGRFSGRQFSNSRSEMNVSTLELGDSALYLCASSQTAGANVLTFGAGSRLTVL.

This clonotype has a count of ten or more. J is TRBJ2-5 and V is TRBV5-1; 8 bases align to TRBD1. V dropped 4 bases and J dropped 5; count of bases not matched to a gene: 13. CDR1 is SGHRS, CDR2 YFSETQ, per germline. This CDR3 spans 16 amino acids. CDR3 sequence (DNA): TGCGCCAGCAGCGGTATAAGGGACAGGCGGCGGGAGACCCAGTACTTC. Residues: CASSGIRDRRRETQYF.

This clonotype has more than one count but fewer than ten. The V gene is TRBV6-5, the J gene TRBJ1-1; no definite D call. The CDR3 consists of 15 residues. CDR1 is MNHEY, CDR2 SVGAGI, per germline. V was clipped by 4 bases and J by 1 base, with 13 bases between them. For the CDR3, the DNA is TGTGCCAGCAGTTCCCACGTCCCGTCGAACACTGAAGCTTTCTTT. Residues: CASSSHVPSNTEAFF.

J is TRBJ1-6 and V is TRBV28; maybe TRBD1 (5 bases). V gave up 11 bases and J gave up 4 bases, with 15 bases separating them. Germline V gene data show CDR1 as MDHEN and CDR2 as SYDVKM. The CDR3 totals 14 residues. CDR3 residues: CAGGSFRYNSPLHF. As DNA, the CDR3 is TGTGCCGGGGGGAGTTTCCGGTATAATTCACCCCTCCACTTT. The full variable domain, with the rest looked up from reference TRBV28 and TRBJ1-6, is DVKVTQSSRYLVKRTGEKVFLECVQDMDHENMFWYRQDPGLGLRLIYFSYDVKMKEKGDIPEGYSVSREKKERFSLILESASTNQTSMYLCAGGSFRYNSPLHFGNGTRLTVT.

J is TRBJ2-5 and V is TRBV20-1, with D unresolved. Looked up from germline, CDR1 is DFQATT and CDR2 is SNEGSKA (reference sequence). The CDR3 length is 11 residues. The V and J ends lost 5 bases and 5 bases respectively, with 9 bases between them. CDR3 sequence: CSAGTLETQYF. As DNA, the CDR3 is TGCAGTGCTGGAACACTGGAGACCCAGTACTTC.

The DNA for the CDR3 is TGTGCCAGCAGACGGCAAGGGCCCAATGGCTACACCTTC. It specifies CASRRQGPNGYTF. J is TRBJ1-2 and V is TRBV6-5; no reliable D call. Germline V lookup: CDR1 MNHEY, CDR2 SVGAGI. V lost 6 bases to trimming and J lost 6 bases, with 14 bases between them. The CDR3 spans 13 residues.

Only a few counts were recorded for this clonotype. The chain recombines TRBV6-1 with TRBJ2-7; D unclear. The CDR3 spans 15 residues. CDR1 is MNHNS, CDR2 SASEGT, per germline. V lost 4 bases to trimming and J lost 3 bases, with 16 bases between them. CDR3 sequence reads: CASSGGPLGLYEQYV. Written as DNA, the CDR3 is TGTGCCAGCAGTGGTGGACCTCTGGGCCTCTACGAGCAGTACGTC.

CDR3 DNA sequence: TGTGCCAGCAGTTACTCGGGGACGCCCGATATGCATTTACCCCTCCACTTT. It translates to CASSYSGTPDMHLPLHF. The chain uses TRBV6-2 or TRBV6-3 and TRBJ1-6; D is perhaps TRBD1 (5 bases). The CDR3 spans 17 residues. Trimming left V 0 bases short and J 12 bases short, with 21 bases between. Germline V CDR1 and CDR2: MNHEY, SVGEGT.